This TCR beta chain was recorded in a study of blood T cells in healthy people across ages. PCR was performed a second time for about 6 to 12 cycles using a sample-barcoded 5' primer and a J-beta primer mix. One entry per CDR3 protein, called by TCRdb with MiXCR from the 5' RACE reads. Of 800,000 to 950,000 distinct CDR3 sequences in the sample, 35% to 40% were seen once. The authors extracted at least 5 micrograms of total RNA per sample. Germline-derived CDR1 and CDR2 are SGHDT and YYEEEE. V gave up 5 bases and J gave up 4 bases, with 20 bases separating them. This CDR3 is built from 16 residues. This clonotype has just a few counts.

V usage is TRBV5-6 and J usage is TRBJ2-3, with D unclear. The receptor comes from a young man in good health. Sequencing input: blood. This chain's CDR3 is CASRWARTVDSDTQYF. CDR3 nucleotide sequence: TGTGCCAGCAGGTGGGCCCGGACGGTAGACTCAGATACGCAGTATTTT.